The 15 T cell receptor beta chains below come from one sample, sequenced in a study of STAT5B mutations in CD4+ large granular lymphocyte leukemia. TCRdb keeps only in-frame clones here, not all; method: immunoSEQ multiplex PCR. The profile shows approximately 40,000 clones, about four fifths of them singletons. Sequenced material: CD4+ T cells from blood buffy coats. These receptors were obtained from a human donor in good health.

The CDR3 is CSVLEGGRIAEAFF. The CDR3 DNA reads TGCAGCGTTCTGGAAGGGGGTCGTATCGCTGAAGCTTTCTTT. The rearrangement uses TRBV29-1 and TRBJ1-1, with D maybe TRBD1 (6 bases). Trimming took off 5 bases at V and 6 bases at J, with 19 bases between the two ends. The CDR3 is 14 amino acids. Germline CDR1 reads SQVTM; CDR2 reads ANQGSEA. Combining the CDR3 with reference TRBV29-1 and TRBJ1-1 gives the whole variable domain SAVISQKPSRDICQRGTSLTIQCQVDSQVTMMFWYRQQPGQSLTLIATANQGSEATYESGFVIDKFPISRPNLTFSTLTVSNMSPEDSSIYLCSVLEGGRIAEAFFGQGTRLTVV.

The chain employs TRBV4-3 and TRBJ2-5; D perhaps matches TRBD2 (5 bases). The tail of the sequence fits TRBJ2-7 better, so the J call may be wrong. Germline V gives CDR1 LGHNA, CDR2 YSLEER. The CDR3 contains 14 residues. Here the CDR3 DNA reads TGCGCCAGCAGCTTACGGACGGGATCCTACGAGCAGTACTTC. Translation gives CASSLRTGSYEQYF.

The chain joins TRBV6-1 to TRBJ1-5; no definite D call. The CDR3 consists of 12 residues. CDR1 is MNHNS, CDR2 SASEGT, per germline. The V end lost 4 bases, the J end lost 8 bases, and 9 bases lay between the germline ends. CDR3 in amino acids: CASSGGWEPQHF. CDR3 sequence (DNA): TGTGCCAGCAGTGGGGGATGGGAGCCCCAGCATTTT.

The chain joins TRBV27 to TRBJ1-1; TRBD1 matches at 7 bases. CDR3 length: 14 amino acids. V lost 6 bases, J lost 5 bases, and 9 bases stayed unmatched. Germline V gene lookup returns CDR1 MNHEY and CDR2 SMNVEV (reference sequence). The CDR3 DNA is TGTGCCAGCAGCAGACAGGGAGTAAGGACTGAAGCTTTCTTT. Its protein product is CASSRQGVRTEAFF.

The chain recombines TRBV5-6 with TRBJ1-5; the match to TRBD1 covers 7 bases. Trimming at V came to 2 bases and at J to 3 bases, leaving 5 bases not matched to a gene. This CDR3 contains 15 residues. The germline V gene has CDR1 SGHDT and CDR2 YYEEEE. The CDR3: CASSLQGRDNQPQHF. The CDR3 region has the DNA TGTGCCAGCAGCTTACAGGGGCGAGACAATCAGCCCCAGCATTTT.

The chain combines TRBV19 with TRBJ1-2, with 7 bases that match TRBD1. The CDR3 runs 14 residues. Germline loops: CDR1 LNHDA, CDR2 SQIVND (reference sequence). V dropped 5 bases and J dropped 4; count of bases not matched to a gene: 7. The CDR3 nucleotides read TGTGCCAGTAGTCCACGACAGGGAGGCTATGGCTACACCTTC. Encoded protein: CASSPRQGGYGYTF.

V gene TRBV6-5 combines with J gene TRBJ1-6; TRBD1 might be the D (6 bases). V lost 4 bases and J 7 bases, leaving 11 bases between the germline ends. The CDR3 spans 14 residues. Germline V CDR1 and CDR2: MNHEY, SVGAGI. CDR3 bases: TGTGCCAGCAGTTTAACAGGGACGAATTCACCCCTCCACTTT. Protein product: CASSLTGTNSPLHF.

The chain links TRBV5-4 to TRBJ2-1, with 15 bases matching TRBD2. The CDR3 runs 20 residues. V shed 4 bases, J shed 0 bases, and the junction held 11 bases outside the gene matches. From germline, CDR1 is SGHNT and CDR2 YYREEE (reference sequence). The CDR3 protein is CASSTKGLAGGDSSYNEQFF. In DNA, the CDR3 is TGTGCCAGCAGCACGAAGGGACTAGCGGGGGGTGATAGCTCCTACAATGAGCAGTTCTTC.

This clone was picked up a small number of times. The V gene is TRBV10-3, the J gene TRBJ2-7; D not resolved. With 7 bases removed from V and 3 bases from J, the gap between germline ends came to 10 bases. Germline V gene lookup returns CDR1 ENHRY and CDR2 SYGVKD. This CDR3 region has 12 residues. CDR3 sequence: CAIIRVSYEQYF. CDR3 bases: TGTGCCATCATCAGAGTTAGCTACGAGCAGTACTTC.

This clone was seen more than once but under ten times. The V gene is TRBV28, the J gene TRBJ1-1; D is possibly TRBD1 (6 bases). Trimming shortened V by 7 bases and J by 5 bases, and 17 bases separated the two germline ends. The CDR3 consists of 14 residues. The germline V gene has CDR1 MDHEN and CDR2 SYDVKM. The CDR3 is CASTLGQINTEAFF. In DNA form, the CDR3 reads TGTGCCAGCACCCTCGGACAGATTAATACTGAAGCTTTCTTT.

The chain combines TRBV5-8 with TRBJ2-1; D not resolved. Germline CDR1 SGHTS, CDR2 YDEGEE. The CDR3 length is 14 residues. V was trimmed by 0 bases and J by 5 bases, leaving 9 bases between them. The CDR3 spells CASSLAPGDNEQFF. The CDR3 DNA sequence: TGTGCCAGCAGCTTGGCCCCAGGAGACAATGAGCAGTTCTTC. Based on the CDR3 plus reference TRBV5-8 and TRBJ2-1, the full variable domain is EAGVTQSPTHLIKTRGQQATLRCSPISGHTSVYWYQQALGLGLQFLLWYDEGEERNRGNFPPRFSGRQFPNYSSELNVNALELEDSALYLCASSLAPGDNEQFFGPGTRLTVL.

This rearrangement joins TRBV5-4 to TRBJ1-1; the match to TRBD1 covers 8 bases. The CDR3 is 16 amino acids. V trimming: 4 bases; J trimming: 4 bases; junction bases outside the gene matches: 12. Germline V CDR1 and CDR2: SGHNT, YYREEE (reference sequence). The CDR3 region is CASSEGQEGLGTEAFF. CDR3 DNA sequence: TGTGCCAGCAGCGAGGGACAGGAAGGCTTGGGCACTGAAGCTTTCTTT.

This clone was observed a handful of times. The chain links TRBV6-5 to TRBJ1-6; perhaps TRBD1 as D (6 bases). Germline loops: CDR1 MNHEY, CDR2 SVGAGI. The V end was cut by 6 bases, the J end by 9 bases, with 18 bases between. There are 15 residues in the CDR3. CDR3 nucleotide sequence: TGTGCCAGCAGCCCAATGGGGGTAGGGGGTTCACCCCTCCACTTT. The encoded protein is CASSPMGVGGSPLHF.

The rearrangement uses TRBV5-4 and TRBJ1-2; 10 bases agree with TRBD1. J was trimmed by 8 bases and V by 7 bases; bases with no gene match: 8. The CDR3 is 13 amino acids. Per germline, CDR1 SGHNT and CDR2 YYREEE (reference sequence). The CDR3 DNA follows: TGTGCCAGCCGAAGGACAGGGGGAAGGGGCTACACCTTC. It translates to CASRRTGGRGYTF.

The CDR3 protein is CASSPKQGANEKLFF. CDR3 DNA sequence: TGTGCCAGCTCACCGAAACAGGGGGCTAATGAAAAACTGTTTTTT. This sequence joins TRBV18 and TRBJ1-4, with TRBD1 identical over 8 bases. Trimming took 3 bases from V and 3 from J; bases not matched to a gene: 3. The germline V gene encodes CDR1 KGHSH and CDR2 LQKENI. The CDR3 length is 15 residues. Variable domain in full (rest from reference TRBV18 and TRBJ1-4): NAGVMQNPRHLVRRRGQEARLRCSPMKGHSHVYWYRQLPEEGLKFMVYLQKENIIDESGMPKERFSAEFPKEGPSILRIQQVVRGDSAAYFCASSPKQGANEKLFFGSGTQLSVL.